This T cell receptor beta chain was profiled in a study of human T cells and chemical hapten exposure. About the research overall: Patch tests containing 0.01% DPC, applied to the upper back, were read at 6 days. TCR yield per sample varied, mainly due to pooled library volumes.

Germline assignment: CDR1 LGHDT and CDR2 YNNKEL (reference sequence). V was cut by 4 bases and J by 0 bases, with 14 bases left in between. This CDR3 spans 16 amino acids. TCRdb redid the calling of the RACE reads with MiXCR, one entry per CDR3 protein. The table records 95,000 to 150,000 distinct CDR3 sequences, 12% to 15% of them present only once. The table lists this clonotype with a few counts. The time point: patch test 1, 2 weeks after DPC sensitization. The treatment denotes: therapeutic diphenylcyclopropenone sensitization with weekly scalp DPC. The specimen was whole blood, collected in connection with sensitization to the hapten diphenylcyclopropenone (DPC). This sequence was found in a young man with alopecia areata. Some clones in this sample may be carry-over from other donors' samples. This chain connects TRBV3-1 to TRBJ2-3, with D uncertain. The CDR3 is CASSRMSRSSTDTQYF. The DNA for the CDR3 is TGTGCCAGCAGCCGCATGAGCCGGAGTAGCACAGATACGCAGTATTTT.